What follows are 27 T cell receptor beta chains derived from one specimen sequenced in a study of blood T cell repertoires in COVID-19. Assay used: immunoSEQ multiplex PCR; TCRdb lists only in-frame clones, some missing. The table has some 31,000 clones, around 90% seen once; the top ten hold approximately 2.5%. Sequencing was performed on peripheral blood. All receptors derive from a man in his fifties or sixties with active COVID-19.

This clone appeared once. This chain connects TRBV30 to TRBJ2-1; 14 bases are a match to TRBD2. Germline loops: CDR1 GTSNPN, CDR2 SVGIG (reference sequence). Trimming took 0 bases from V and 2 from J; bases not matched to a gene: 6. The CDR3 contains 18 residues. The CDR3 nucleotides are TGTGCCTGGAGTGTACGCCGGACTAGCGGGAGGACCTACAATGAGCAGTTCTTC. Encoded protein: CAWSVRRTSGRTYNEQFF.

The V and J genes are TRBV2 and TRBJ2-2; perhaps TRBD2 as D (5 bases). The CDR3 totals 15 residues. Germline assignment: CDR1 SNHLY and CDR2 FYNNEI. V lost 3 bases and J lost 7, with 15 bases in between. CDR3 residues: CASSDGRVEHGELFF. The CDR3 DNA reads TGTGCCAGCAGTGATGGGCGGGTGGAGCACGGGGAGCTGTTTTTT. Together with reference TRBV2 and TRBJ2-2, the CDR3 gives the full variable domain: EPEVTQTPSHQVTQMGQEVILRCVPISNHLYFYWYRQILGQKVEFLVSFYNNEISEKSEIFDDQFSVERPDGSNFTLKIRSTKLEDSAMYFCASSDGRVEHGELFFGEGSRLTVL.

This chain uses TRBV27 with TRBJ2-1; D possibly corresponds to TRBD2 (7 bases). The CDR3 totals 13 residues. V was pared by 7 bases and J by 5 bases, with 12 bases between. Germline V gene data show CDR1 as MNHEY and CDR2 as SMNVEV (reference sequence). The CDR3 loop reads CASMTGGHNEQFF. CDR3 DNA sequence: TGTGCCAGCATGACGGGGGGCCACAATGAGCAGTTCTTC.

This chain uses TRBV18 with TRBJ2-7; tentatively, D is TRBD1 (6 bases). V was clipped by 3 bases and J by 2 bases, with 11 bases between them. The CDR3 totals 14 residues. In germline, CDR1 is KGHSH, CDR2 LQKENI. In nucleotides, the CDR3 is TGTGCCAGCTCACCTTATGACAGGACCTACGAGCAGTACTTC. Its protein is CASSPYDRTYEQYF.

The chain recombines TRBV28 with TRBJ1-2; D is possibly TRBD1 (6 bases). The germline CDR1 and CDR2 sequences are MDHEN and SYDVKM. Trimming left V 6 bases short and J 5 bases short, with 19 bases between. The CDR3 runs 15 residues. The CDR3 loop is CASRPGERLQYGYTF. The CDR3 region has the DNA TGTGCCAGCAGACCAGGGGAGAGACTCCAATATGGCTACACCTTC.

This rearrangement joins TRBV7-2 to TRBJ2-3; TRBD2 is a possible D gene (5 bases). The CDR3 runs 13 residues. Germline CDR1 and CDR2: SGHTA and FQGNSA. V lost 6 bases and J lost 2, with 9 bases in between. DNA for the CDR3: TGTGCCAGCAGTCGAGGACTCACAGATACGCAGTATTTT. Its protein product is CASSRGLTDTQYF.

Here the CDR3 DNA reads TGTGCCAGTAGTTCACAGGGGCCAAGCTATGGCTACACCTTC. Translating it yields CASSSQGPSYGYTF. The gene calls are TRBV19 and TRBJ1-2; 7 nucleotides line up with TRBD1. CDR3 length: 14 residues. V shed 5 bases and J 4 bases; nucleotides not matched to a gene: 7. CDR1 LNHDA and CDR2 SQIVND come from the germline V gene (reference sequence).

The V call is TRBV11-3, the J call TRBJ2-1; 7 bases agree with TRBD1. CDR1 and CDR2 (germline): SGHNT, YENEEA. CDR3 length: 15 amino acids. J lost 0 bases, V lost 1 base, and 0 bases had no gene match. CDR3 DNA sequence: TGTGCCAGCAGCTTAGGACAGGGCTCCTACAATGAGCAGTTCTTC. Its protein product is CASSLGQGSYNEQFF.

This sequence joins TRBV2 and TRBJ1-1, with a weak D call TRBD1 (5 bases). Germline CDR1 and CDR2: SNHLY and FYNNEI. Between the trimmed V and J ends, which lost 1 base and 3 bases, there was a span of 6 bases. The CDR3 is 13 residues long. This CDR3 is CASSEGGDTEAFF. The CDR3 DNA is TGTGCCAGCAGTGAAGGGGGGGACACTGAAGCTTTCTTT.

J is TRBJ1-2 and V is TRBV4-2, with TRBD1 matching 11 bases. Germline V lookup: CDR1 LGHNA, CDR2 YNFKEQ. V lost 1 base, J lost 0 bases, and 4 bases stayed unmatched. This CDR3 spans 17 amino acids. The CDR3 sequence is CASSQAVGQGANYGYTF. CDR3 DNA sequence: TGTGCCAGCAGCCAAGCCGTGGGACAGGGGGCTAACTATGGCTACACCTTC.

The chain has TRBV3-1 (or the pseudogene TRBV3-2) and TRBJ1-4; maybe TRBD1 (5 bases). The germline V gene encodes CDR1 LGHDT and CDR2 YNNKEL (reference sequence). Trimming removed 4 bases from V and 4 bases from J, with 10 bases in between. The CDR3 sequence is 14 residues long. The CDR3 DNA reads TGTGCCAGCAGCCCGGGACTTTTTAATGAAAAACTGTTTTTT. Its protein is CASSPGLFNEKLFF.

This clone was seen only a few times. A read error may account for a junction end that differs from germline. The chain links TRBV11-3 to TRBJ2-7; no clear D gene. CDR3 length: 8 residues. CDR1 is SGHNT, CDR2 YENEEA, per germline. CDR3 in amino acids: CASSLQSF. CDR3 bases: TGTGCCAGCAGCTTACAATCCTTC.

This clone has only one observation. This sequence joins TRBV5-1 and TRBJ1-5; TRBD1 is a possible D gene (5 bases). The CDR3 length is 15 residues. Germline V gene lookup returns CDR1 SGHRS and CDR2 YFSETQ. The V end was cut by 2 bases, the J end by 5 bases, with 14 bases between. CDR3 amino acids: CASSLTGGFDQPQHF. DNA for the CDR3: TGCGCCAGCAGCTTAACCGGGGGATTCGATCAGCCCCAGCATTTT.

J is TRBJ2-7 and V is TRBV3-1 (or the pseudogene TRBV3-2), with D tentatively TRBD1 (5 bases). The CDR3 extends over 17 amino acids. From germline, CDR1 is LGHDT and CDR2 YNNKEL (reference sequence). Trimming cost V 0 bases and J 0 bases, with 15 bases left between them. The CDR3 DNA is TGTGCCAGCAGCCAAGATATAGCAGGGATCAGCTCCTACGAGCAGTACTTC. Translating gives CASSQDIAGISSYEQYF.

The chain employs TRBV3-1 (or the pseudogene TRBV3-2) and TRBJ2-1; D possibly corresponds to TRBD2 (6 bases). The CDR3 runs to 14 residues. The V end was cut by 0 bases, the J end by 9 bases, with 12 bases between. The germline V gene has CDR1 LGHDT and CDR2 YNNKEL (reference sequence). The CDR3 region is CASSQEGAGSEQFF. Written as DNA, the CDR3 is TGTGCCAGCAGCCAAGAGGGCGCGGGGAGTGAGCAGTTCTTC.

The chain employs TRBV7-9 and TRBJ2-3, with 7 bases fitting TRBD1. CDR1 is SEHNR, CDR2 FQNEAQ, per germline (reference sequence). The V gene end was trimmed by 2 bases and the J gene end by 4 bases; junction bases not matched to a gene: 15. The CDR3 is 18 amino acids. CDR3 DNA sequence: TGTGCCAGCAGCTTACCCCTACCTACGACAGGGAGATCAGATACGCAGTATTTT. Protein: CASSLPLPTTGRSDTQYF.

This clone has only one observation. This chain joins TRBV19 and TRBJ2-7; D might be TRBD2 (6 bases). Germline loops: CDR1 LNHDA, CDR2 SQIVND (reference sequence). The CDR3 extends over 16 amino acids. Trimming removed 9 bases at V and 0 bases at J, with 21 bases between. In nucleotides, the CDR3 is TGTGCCAGATTAACCGAGGGACTCAGGGTCTCCTACGAGCAGTACTTC. Translating it yields CARLTEGLRVSYEQYF. The whole variable domain, filled in from reference TRBV19 and TRBJ2-7, reads DGGITQSPKYLFRKEGQNVTLSCEQNLNHDAMYWYRQDPGQGLRLIYYSQIVNDFQKGDIAEGYSVSREKKESFPLTVTSAQKNPTAFYLCARLTEGLRVSYEQYFGPGTRLTVT.

The chain combines TRBV18 with TRBJ1-4, with D maybe TRBD1 (5 bases). Germline V gene sequence: CDR1 KGHSH, CDR2 LQKENI. Between the trimmed V and J ends, which lost 2 bases and 3 bases, there was a span of 13 bases. The CDR3 totals 16 residues. CDR3 coding DNA: TGTGCCAGCTCACCATCAGCAGGGTTGGCTAATGAAAAACTGTTTTTT. The encoded protein is CASSPSAGLANEKLFF.

This rearrangement joins TRBV7-9 to TRBJ2-7; the D gene is possibly TRBD1 (6 bases). V lost 5 bases and J lost 6, with 17 bases in between. The CDR3 totals 14 residues. From germline, CDR1 is SEHNR and CDR2 FQNEAQ (reference sequence). The CDR3 nucleotides are TGTGCCAGCAGCCCCCGGCAGGGGATAGGCGAGCAGTACTTC. Its protein product is CASSPRQGIGEQYF. Full variable domain (outside the CDR3, taken from reference TRBV7-9 and TRBJ2-7): DTGVSQNPRHKITKRGQNVTFRCDPISEHNRLYWYRQTLGQGPEFLTYFQNEAQLEKSRLLSDRFSAERPKGSFSTLEIQRTEQGDSAMYLCASSPRQGIGEQYFGPGTRLTVT.

This sequence joins TRBV5-4 and TRBJ1-2; D is perhaps TRBD1 (6 bases). V was shortened by 0 bases and J by 6 bases, with 12 bases between the two germline ends. CDR1 and CDR2 (germline): SGHNT, YYREEE (reference sequence). This CDR3 region has 14 residues. In nucleotides, the CDR3 is TGTGCCAGCAGCTTGGGTGGGCAGGGGAATGGCTACACCTTC. Translating gives CASSLGGQGNGYTF.

The rearrangement joins TRBV5-1 to TRBJ1-2; the D is unclear. Germline V gene data show CDR1 as SGHRS and CDR2 as YFSETQ. Trimming shortened V by 1 base and J by 4 bases, and 14 bases separated the two germline ends. The length of the CDR3 is 15 residues. The CDR3 coding sequence is TGCGCCAGCAGCTTGAACCCTCCTTTCGGCTATGGCTACACCTTC. This translates into CASSLNPPFGYGYTF.

The V call is TRBV4-2, the J call TRBJ2-5; 13 bases fit TRBD2. Per the germline V gene, CDR1 is LGHNA and CDR2 is YNFKEQ. Unmatched junction bases numbered 18, after V lost 4 bases and J lost 4 bases. CDR3 length: 20 residues. The CDR3 DNA reads TGTGCCAGCAGCCGGAACCCGGGACTAGCGGGGACTGGGTTTCCAGAGACCCAGTACTTC. This sequence encodes CASSRNPGLAGTGFPETQYF.

The chain uses TRBV28 and TRBJ1-4, with TRBD1 matching 8 bases. The length of the CDR3 is 14 residues. The V segment lost 6 bases and the J segment 6 bases; nucleotides outside the gene matches: 6. Looked up from germline, CDR1 is MDHEN and CDR2 is SYDVKM. The CDR3 region is CASSPDRGYEKLFF. CDR3 coding DNA: TGTGCCAGCAGCCCCGACAGGGGATATGAAAAACTGTTTTTT.

This chain uses TRBV11-3 with TRBJ2-2; D might be TRBD1 (9 bases). Germline-derived CDR1 and CDR2 are SGHNT and YENEEA. CDR3 length: 16 amino acids. V was trimmed by 5 bases and J by 7 bases, leaving 20 bases between them. The CDR3 reads CASSRGGQGNDGELFF. The CDR3 region has the DNA TGTGCCAGCAGCCGGGGGGGACAGGGAAATGACGGGGAGCTGTTTTTT.

V gene TRBV7-8 combines with J gene TRBJ1-5; D is perhaps TRBD1 (6 bases). The germline V and J ends were trimmed by 1 base and 9 bases, with 10 bases remaining between them. Per the germline V gene, CDR1 is SGHVS and CDR2 is FQNEAQ. The CDR3 loop spans 13 amino acids. The CDR3 here is CASSLDRVRPQHF. CDR3 DNA sequence: TGTGCCAGCAGCTTAGACAGGGTCCGGCCCCAGCATTTT.

The chain combines TRBV11-3 with TRBJ2-3, with a possible D match to TRBD2 (5 bases). V lost 5 bases, J lost 1 base, and 13 bases lay in between. The CDR3 spans 15 residues. CDR1 and CDR2 (germline): SGHNT, YENEEA. CDR3 DNA sequence: TGTGCCAGCAGCCTAGGAGGCTACCGCACAGATACGCAGTATTTT. As protein: CASSLGGYRTDTQYF.

The gene calls are TRBV11-2 and TRBJ2-1; TRBD2 might be the D (5 bases). The CDR3 is 14 amino acids. The V gene lost 3 bases and the J gene lost 6 bases, with 12 bases spanning the gap. CDR1 and CDR2 (germline): SGHAT, FQNNGV. The CDR3 coding sequence is TGTGCCAGCAGCTTTCTGGACTTTAGCAATGAGCAGTTCTTC. This sequence encodes CASSFLDFSNEQFF.